This TCR beta chain was obtained from a study of beta chain features in type 1 diabetes. As concerns this clone: The antigen is undetermined.

cDNA synthesis used the whole RNA isolate, giving expressed TCRB sequences. The method was immunoSEQ multiplex PCR; TCRdb's version includes in-frame clones alone and lacks a portion of them. The sample contains under 900,000 clones, 15% to 20% of which appear only once. CDR3 length: 12 residues. V lost 10 bases and J 4 bases, leaving 14 bases between the germline ends. Germline assignment: CDR1 SNHLY and CDR2 FYNNEI. The study's findings and limits: Among all four CD4+ subsets, Type 1 diabetes patients had TCRB CDR3s that were moderately but significantly shorter. PCR could preferentially amplify shorter templates, alike in patients and controls.

The TCR originated in a woman younger than 35 in good health. The chain employs TRBV2 and TRBJ2-7, with unresolved D. Sequencing input: naive CD4+ T cells from blood. Here the CDR3 DNA reads TGTGCCACCTCCCCCGGGCGGTACGAGCAGTACTTC. Translation gives CATSPGRYEQYF.